These 20 T cell receptor beta chains were sequenced from one sample in a study of spatial heterogeneity in lung cancer. TCRdb re-analysed the 5' RACE reads in MiXCR, keeping a single row per CDR3 protein. This table holds some 97,000 distinct CDR3 sequences, around 4.8% found once. As for time point: sample taken at primary tumor resection. Antigen specificity for these receptors is unknown. Overall study findings and caveats: How many expanded intratumoral alpha and beta TCRs were present tracked the tumor mutation count, which was a count of nonsynonymous mutations.

The sample in question was lung tumor tissue, obtained at surgery. The receptor source for this set is a male donor with early-stage non-small cell lung cancer.

This clonotype has a count of ten or more. V gene TRBV28 combines with J gene TRBJ2-7, with D uncertain. CDR1 and CDR2 from the germline V gene are MDHEN and SYDVKM. CDR3 length: 13 residues. V dropped 2 bases and J dropped 6 bases, with 11 bases sitting between them. The CDR3 sequence is CASSLEFGFEQYF. The CDR3 DNA reads TGTGCCAGCAGTTTAGAATTTGGTTTCGAGCAGTACTTC.

This clonotype has ten or more counts. The chain couples TRBV4-1 to TRBJ2-1; D possibly corresponds to TRBD2 (7 bases). The CDR3 length is 17 residues. Trimming shortened V by 4 bases and J by 2 bases, and 18 bases separated the two germline ends. The germline gives CDR1 MGHRA, CDR2 YSYEKL. The CDR3 protein is CASSLLGGRLTYNEQFF. The CDR3 DNA follows: TGCGCCAGCAGCCTCCTGGGGGGGCGACTTACCTACAATGAGCAGTTCTTC.

This clonotype showed up many times. The CDR3 DNA reads TGTGCCAGCAGTTTTAACGGGCCGAACACCGGGGAGCTGTTTTTT. This translates into CASSFNGPNTGELFF. The gene calls are TRBV27 and TRBJ2-2; D gene unclear. CDR1 MNHEY and CDR2 SMNVEV come from the germline V gene (reference sequence). CDR3 size: 15 residues. Trimming left V 3 bases short and J 0 bases short, with 8 bases between.

This clonotype was picked up many times. This chain links TRBV12-3 or TRBV12-4 with TRBJ1-2, with TRBD1 matching over 7 bases. CDR3 length equals 15 residues. V shed 5 bases, J shed 0 bases, and the junction held 6 bases outside the gene matches. Written as DNA, the CDR3 is TGTGCCAGCAGTCCGGCGGGACAGCCTAACTATGGCTACACCTTC. Its translation is CASSPAGQPNYGYTF.

The V and J genes are TRBV12-5 and TRBJ2-7, with 7 positions matching TRBD2. J lost 2 bases, V lost 6 bases, and 7 bases had no gene match. CDR1 and CDR2 from the germline V gene are LGHNT and FRNRAP. There are 14 residues in the CDR3. The CDR3 reads CASGPGTTTYEQYF. CDR3 sequence (DNA): TGTGCTAGTGGCCCCGGGACTACAACCTACGAGCAGTACTTC.

This clonotype has more than one count but fewer than ten. This chain uses TRBV5-1 with TRBJ2-5, with D perhaps TRBD1 or TRBD2 (6 bases each). The CDR3 is 18 amino acids. Germline V CDR1 and CDR2: SGHRS, YFSETQ. V gave up 3 bases and J gave up 2 bases, with 23 bases separating them. For the CDR3, the DNA is TGCGCCAGCAGCTCCGGGGGAGTTGGACAGAGTGATCAAGAGACCCAGTACTTC. This sequence encodes CASSSGGVGQSDQETQYF.

This clonotype has ten or more counts. The chain employs TRBV6-6 and TRBJ2-7, with 10 bases lining up with TRBD1. With 6 bases clipped from V and 3 bases from J, the junction kept 2 bases outside the gene matches. From germline, CDR1 is MNHNY and CDR2 SVGAGI (reference sequence). The CDR3 is made up of 13 amino acids. The CDR3 coding sequence is TGTGCCAGCAGCCGGGACAGGGGCTACGAGCAGTACTTC. Protein sequence: CASSRDRGYEQYF.

There are many counts of this clonotype. The chain links TRBV20-1 to TRBJ2-3; 9 nucleotides match TRBD2. V trimming: 1 base; J trimming: 2 bases; junction bases outside the gene matches: 7. The CDR3 contains 16 residues. Per the germline V gene, CDR1 is DFQATT and CDR2 is SNEGSKA (reference sequence). The CDR3 loop reads CSARGLAGWDTDTQYF. The CDR3 DNA sequence: TGCAGTGCTAGAGGCCTAGCGGGATGGGACACAGATACGCAGTATTTT.

This clonotype has ten or more counts. The chain combines TRBV6-2 or TRBV6-3 with TRBJ2-2; 10 nucleotides line up with TRBD1. V lost 8 bases and J lost 0; bases outside the gene matches: 0. This CDR3 comprises 14 residues. Germline V gene sequence: CDR1 MNHEY, CDR2 SVGEGT. The CDR3 region has the DNA TGTGCCAGCGACAGGGGGCCGAACACCGGGGAGCTGTTTTTT. Translation gives CASDRGPNTGELFF.

This clonotype was seen ten or more times. The chain recombines TRBV6-2 or TRBV6-3 with TRBJ2-7; D may match TRBD1 or TRBD2 (5 bases each). Trimming pared 6 bases from V and 3 bases from J, leaving 12 bases between. CDR1 MNHEY and CDR2 SVGEGT come from the germline V gene. The length of the CDR3 is 13 residues. In DNA form, the CDR3 reads TGTGCCAGCAGCCTGGGACGGCGCTACGAGCAGTACTTC. Its translation: CASSLGRRYEQYF.

This clonotype was observed at least ten times. The rearrangement links TRBV20-1 to TRBJ2-1; D is unclear. V was cut by 3 bases and J by 10 bases, with 13 bases left in between. The CDR3 consists of 12 residues. Looked up from germline, CDR1 is DFQATT and CDR2 is SNEGSKA (reference sequence). The CDR3 DNA is TGCAGTGCTAGGGGGATTGCTTGGGAGCAGTTCTTC. This translates into CSARGIAWEQFF.

A single count supports this clonotype. A read error may explain this, as a much larger clone is one base away. The V call is TRBV30, the J call TRBJ2-1; TRBD1 agrees at 10 bases. The CDR3 is 14 residues long. The J segment lost 9 bases and the V segment lost 5 bases, leaving 10 bases of the junction unmatched. The V gene's germline CDR1 is GTSNPN and CDR2 SVGIG (reference sequence). The CDR3 nucleotides read TGTGCCTGGGGTTGGGACAGGGGAGTCAGTGAGCAGTTCTTC. Amino acid sequence: CAWGWDRGVSEQFF.

Comments on this clonotype: One junction end disagrees with the germline gene, perhaps due to a read error. The rearrangement links TRBV7-9 to TRBJ2-2; tentative D call: TRBD2 (5 bases). CDR3 size: 13 residues. Looked up from germline, CDR1 is SEHNR and CDR2 is FQNEAQ (reference sequence). DNA of the CDR3: TGTGCCAGCAGCTTAAGCGTCACCGGGGAGCTGTCTTTT. Amino acid sequence: CASSLSVTGELSF.

This clonotype was observed at least ten times. This rearrangement joins TRBV11-2 to TRBJ2-3; 8 positions match TRBD1. CDR3 length: 18 amino acids. Per germline, CDR1 SGHAT and CDR2 FQNNGV. With 6 bases clipped from V and 1 base from J, the junction kept 15 bases outside the gene matches. CDR3 region: CASRTTGTGFERTDTQYF. The CDR3 coding sequence is TGTGCCAGCAGGACTACCGGGACAGGTTTTGAGCGCACAGATACGCAGTATTTT. Based on the CDR3 plus reference TRBV11-2 and TRBJ2-3, the full variable domain is EAGVAQSPRYKIIEKRQSVAFWCNPISGHATLYWYQQILGQGPKLLIQFQNNGVVDDSQLPKDRFSAERLKGVDSTLKIQPAKLEDSAVYLCASRTTGTGFERTDTQYFGPGTRLTVL.

The chain combines TRBV7-9 with TRBJ1-2; no clear D gene. The germline V gene encodes CDR1 SEHNR and CDR2 FQNEAQ (reference sequence). This CDR3 has 14 amino acids. The V end lost 1 base, the J end lost 5 bases, and 11 bases lay between the germline ends. DNA for the CDR3: TGTGCCAGCAGCTTAGATAGCCATCAGTATGGCTACACCTTC. This gives the protein CASSLDSHQYGYTF.

The rearrangement uses TRBV2 and TRBJ1-5, with D hard to call. Germline V CDR1 and CDR2: SNHLY, FYNNEI. The length of the CDR3 is 13 residues. V lost 10 bases and J lost 0, with 10 bases in between. In DNA, the CDR3 is TGTGCCACCTACGTCCATAGCAATCAGCCCCAGCATTTT. The encoded protein is CATYVHSNQPQHF.

V gene TRBV5-1 combines with J gene TRBJ2-3, with D possibly matching TRBD1 (5 bases). The V and J ends lost 0 bases and 1 base respectively, with 12 bases between them. CDR1 is SGHRS, CDR2 YFSETQ, per germline. CDR3 length equals 16 residues. The CDR3 DNA follows: TGCGCCAGCAGCTTGGTTCAGGGATTCGGCACAGATACGCAGTATTTT. The encoded protein is CASSLVQGFGTDTQYF.

Only a few counts were recorded for this clonotype. This rearrangement joins TRBV6-6 to TRBJ2-1; 9 bases are shared with TRBD1. Germline V gene sequence: CDR1 MNHNY, CDR2 SVGAGI (reference sequence). The V and J ends lost 6 bases and 15 bases, in that order; junction bases with no gene match: 15. The CDR3 is 14 amino acids. The chain's CDR3 is CASRTGTGSVVWFF. As DNA, the CDR3 is TGTGCCAGCAGAACCGGGACAGGGTCGGTAGTCTGGTTCTTC.

This clonotype has at least ten counts. The chain recombines TRBV5-6 with TRBJ1-5; D not resolved. Germline lookup yields CDR1 SGHDT and CDR2 YYEEEE. Trimming pared 3 bases from V and 3 bases from J, leaving 10 bases between. The CDR3 is made up of 14 amino acids. The CDR3 spells CASSSFWDNQPQHF. The CDR3 nucleotides read TGTGCCAGCAGCTCGTTCTGGGACAATCAGCCCCAGCATTTT.

In its sample, this clonotype was seen many times. In DNA, the CDR3 is TGCGCCAGCAGCCAAGAAACCACTAGCGGGAGTGGTGAGCAGTACTTC. It translates to CASSQETTSGSGEQYF. The J gene is TRBJ2-7, the V gene TRBV4-1, with TRBD2 identical over 11 bases. J gave up 7 bases and V 0 bases, and 8 bases lay outside the gene matches. The germline V gene encodes CDR1 MGHRA and CDR2 YSYEKL. The CDR3 spans 16 residues.